This TCR beta chain was profiled in a study of patients and donors after allogeneic stem cell transplantation. TCRdb re-derived calls from the RT-PCR reads in MiXCR, one entry per CDR3 protein. This sample carries tens of thousands of distinct CDR3 sequences, approximately 5% of them seen once, and the ten largest clones take 2.6%. From germline, CDR1 is MNHNS and CDR2 SASEGT. The CDR3 extends over 16 amino acids. Trimming at V came to 3 bases and at J to 7 bases, leaving 14 bases not matched to a gene. The receptor comes from a human donor who was either an allogeneic HSCT recipient or a stem cell or donor lymphocyte infusion donor (not recorded which). It is not recorded whose cells these are; they may come from a transplant donor. The specimen was blood, either unsorted or a sorted T cell fraction (not recorded which). The chain uses TRBV6-1 and TRBJ1-2; the match to TRBD1 covers 7 bases. The CDR3 reads CASSDTVLDRATGYTF. In DNA form, the CDR3 reads TGTGCCAGCAGTGACACCGTACTTGACAGGGCCACTGGCTACACCTTC.